The 3 T cell receptor beta chains below come from one sample, sequenced in a study of graft-versus-host responses after intestinal transplantation. Some clones are missing from TCRdb's copy, which holds only in-frame ones; the method was immunoSEQ multiplex PCR. The sample includes over 60,000 clones, around 90% seen only once; the top ten take approximately 6.3%. Sequences were derived from bone marrow, sampled approximately 740 days after intestinal transplantation. These receptors were taken from a human patient who received an intestinal transplant, so some T cells may come from the graft donor.

The chain is built from TRBV7-2 and TRBJ2-7; 7 nucleotides agree with TRBD2. This CDR3 has 15 residues. Germline V CDR1 and CDR2: SGHTA, FQGNSA. J lost 2 bases, V lost 3 bases, and 7 bases had no gene match. For the CDR3, the DNA is TGTGCCAGCAGCTTTGGGGGGGGAGGGCCCTACGAGCAGTACTTC. It translates to CASSFGGGGPYEQYF.

Only one count was recorded for this clone. This chain joins TRBV5-1 and TRBJ2-7, with TRBD2 matching over 9 bases. Looked up from germline, CDR1 is SGHRS and CDR2 is YFSETQ. This CDR3 is 15 amino acids long. The junction had 6 bases not matched to a gene; V was cut back by 3 bases and J by 2 bases. CDR3 DNA: TGCGCCAGCAGCTCTTCGACTAGCGGTACCTACGAGCAGTACTTC. Its protein is CASSSSTSGTYEQYF.

This clone has a handful of counts. The rearrangement joins TRBV6-4 to TRBJ2-1, with 13 bases matching TRBD2. This CDR3 has 15 amino acids. V lost 5 bases and J lost 6; bases outside the gene matches: 4. Germline V gene data show CDR1 as MRHNA and CDR2 as SNTAGT. In DNA form, the CDR3 reads TGTGCCAGCAGTACTACTAGCGGGGGGGCCAATGAGCAGTTCTTC. Encoded protein: CASSTTSGGANEQFF.